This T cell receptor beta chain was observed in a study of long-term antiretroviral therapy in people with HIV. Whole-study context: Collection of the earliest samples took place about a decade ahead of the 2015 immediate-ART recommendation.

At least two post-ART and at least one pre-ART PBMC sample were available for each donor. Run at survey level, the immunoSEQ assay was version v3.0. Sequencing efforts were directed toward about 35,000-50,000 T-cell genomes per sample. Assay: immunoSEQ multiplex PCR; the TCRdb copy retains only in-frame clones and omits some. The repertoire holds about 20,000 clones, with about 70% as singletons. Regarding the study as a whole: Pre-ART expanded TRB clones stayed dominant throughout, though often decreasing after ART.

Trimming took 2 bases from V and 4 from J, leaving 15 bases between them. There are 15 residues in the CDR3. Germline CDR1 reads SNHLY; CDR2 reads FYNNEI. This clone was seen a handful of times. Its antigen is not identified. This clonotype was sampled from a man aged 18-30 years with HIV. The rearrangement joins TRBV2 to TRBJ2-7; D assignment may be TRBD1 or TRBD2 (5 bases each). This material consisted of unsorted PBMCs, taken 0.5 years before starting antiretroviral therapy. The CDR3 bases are TGTGCCAGCAGTGAACCCGGGGCGTCTGGGTACGAGCAGTACTTC. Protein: CASSEPGASGYEQYF.